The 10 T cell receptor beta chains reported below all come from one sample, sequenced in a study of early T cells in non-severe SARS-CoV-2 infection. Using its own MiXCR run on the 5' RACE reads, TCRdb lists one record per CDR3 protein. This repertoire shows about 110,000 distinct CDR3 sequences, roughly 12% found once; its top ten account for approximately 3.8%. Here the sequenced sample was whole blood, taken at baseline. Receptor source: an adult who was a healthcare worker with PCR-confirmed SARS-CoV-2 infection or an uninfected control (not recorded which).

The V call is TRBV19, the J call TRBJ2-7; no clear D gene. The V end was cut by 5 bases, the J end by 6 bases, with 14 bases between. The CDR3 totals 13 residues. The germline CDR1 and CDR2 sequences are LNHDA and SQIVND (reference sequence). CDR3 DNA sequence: TGTGCCAGTAGTTTCCAGACGACGGGCGAGCAGTACTTC. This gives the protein CASSFQTTGEQYF.

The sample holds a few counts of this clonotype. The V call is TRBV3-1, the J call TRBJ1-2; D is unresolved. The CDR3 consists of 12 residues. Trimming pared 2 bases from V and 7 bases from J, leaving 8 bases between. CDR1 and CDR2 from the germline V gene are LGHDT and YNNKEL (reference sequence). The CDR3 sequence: CASSQFLSGYTF. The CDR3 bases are TGTGCCAGCAGCCAATTTCTGAGTGGCTACACCTTC.

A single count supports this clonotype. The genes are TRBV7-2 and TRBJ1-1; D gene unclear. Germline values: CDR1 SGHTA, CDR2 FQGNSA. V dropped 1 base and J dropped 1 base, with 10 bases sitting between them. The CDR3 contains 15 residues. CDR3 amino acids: CASSLVVGQNTEAFF. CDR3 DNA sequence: TGTGCCAGCAGCTTAGTGGTAGGGCAGAACACTGAAGCTTTCTTT.

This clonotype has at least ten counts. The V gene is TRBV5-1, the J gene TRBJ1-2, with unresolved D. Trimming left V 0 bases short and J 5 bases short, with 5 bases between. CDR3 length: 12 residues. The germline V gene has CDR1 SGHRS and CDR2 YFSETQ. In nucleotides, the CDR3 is TGCGCCAGCAGCTTGGAAGGATATGGCTACACCTTC. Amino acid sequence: CASSLEGYGYTF.

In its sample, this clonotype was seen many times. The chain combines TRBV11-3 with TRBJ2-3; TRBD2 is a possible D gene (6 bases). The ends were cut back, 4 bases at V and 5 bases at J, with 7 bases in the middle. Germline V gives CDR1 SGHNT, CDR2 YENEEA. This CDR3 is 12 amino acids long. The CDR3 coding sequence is TGTGCCAGCAGCTCCGGGGGAGATACGCAGTATTTT. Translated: CASSSGGDTQYF.

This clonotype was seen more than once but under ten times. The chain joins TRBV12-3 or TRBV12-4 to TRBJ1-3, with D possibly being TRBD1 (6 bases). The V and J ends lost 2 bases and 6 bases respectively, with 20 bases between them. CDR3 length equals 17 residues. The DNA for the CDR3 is TGTGCCAGCAGTTTACCCATCGGGGGGCCTAAAGAAAACACCATATATTTT. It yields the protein CASSLPIGGPKENTIYF.

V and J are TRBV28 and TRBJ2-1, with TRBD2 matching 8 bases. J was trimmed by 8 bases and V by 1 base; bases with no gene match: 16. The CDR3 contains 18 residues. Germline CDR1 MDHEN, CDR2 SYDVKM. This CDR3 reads CASSLFLRGAGVGDEQFF. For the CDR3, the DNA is TGTGCCAGCAGTTTATTTCTTAGGGGAGCGGGAGTAGGCGATGAGCAGTTCTTC.

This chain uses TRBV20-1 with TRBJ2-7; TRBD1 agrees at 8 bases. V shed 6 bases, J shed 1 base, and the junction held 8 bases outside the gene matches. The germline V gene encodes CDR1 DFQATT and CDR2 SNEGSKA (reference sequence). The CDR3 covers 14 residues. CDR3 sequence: CSALIRDRSYEQYF. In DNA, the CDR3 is TGCAGTGCCCTAATCCGGGACAGGTCCTACGAGCAGTACTTC.

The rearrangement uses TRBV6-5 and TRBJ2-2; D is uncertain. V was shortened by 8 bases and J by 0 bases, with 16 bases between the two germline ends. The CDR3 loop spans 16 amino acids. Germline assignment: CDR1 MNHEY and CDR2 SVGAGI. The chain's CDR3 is CASYNRFSANTGELFF. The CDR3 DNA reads TGTGCCAGCTATAATCGGTTCTCCGCGAACACCGGGGAGCTGTTTTTT.

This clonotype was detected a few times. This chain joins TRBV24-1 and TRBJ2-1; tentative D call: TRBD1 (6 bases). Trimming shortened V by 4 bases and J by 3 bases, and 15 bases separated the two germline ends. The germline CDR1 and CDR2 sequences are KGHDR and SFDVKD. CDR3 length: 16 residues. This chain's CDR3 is CATSEDGAGVYNEQFF. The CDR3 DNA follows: TGTGCCACCAGTGAGGATGGAGCAGGGGTCTACAATGAGCAGTTCTTC.